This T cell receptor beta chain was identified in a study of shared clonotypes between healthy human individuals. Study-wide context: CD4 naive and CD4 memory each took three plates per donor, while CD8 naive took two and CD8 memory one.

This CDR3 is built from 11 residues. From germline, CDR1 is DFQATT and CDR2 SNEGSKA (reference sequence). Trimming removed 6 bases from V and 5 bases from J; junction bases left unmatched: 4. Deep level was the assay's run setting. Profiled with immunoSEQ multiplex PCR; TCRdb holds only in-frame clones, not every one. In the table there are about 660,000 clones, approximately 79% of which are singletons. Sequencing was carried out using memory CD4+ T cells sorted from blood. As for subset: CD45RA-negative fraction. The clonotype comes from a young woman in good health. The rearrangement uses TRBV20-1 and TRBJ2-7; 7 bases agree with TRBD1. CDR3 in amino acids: CSALTGNEQYF. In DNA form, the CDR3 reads TGCAGTGCCCTGACAGGGAACGAGCAGTACTTC.